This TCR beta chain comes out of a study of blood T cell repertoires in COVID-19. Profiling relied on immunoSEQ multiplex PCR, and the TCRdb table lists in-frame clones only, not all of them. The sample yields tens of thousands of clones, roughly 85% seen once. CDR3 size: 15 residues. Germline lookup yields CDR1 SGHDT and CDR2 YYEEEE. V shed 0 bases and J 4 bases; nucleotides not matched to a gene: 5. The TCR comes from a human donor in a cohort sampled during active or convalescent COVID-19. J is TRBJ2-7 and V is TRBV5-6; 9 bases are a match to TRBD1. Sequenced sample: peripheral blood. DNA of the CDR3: TGTGCCAGCAGCTTGGGAACCGGGACAGGGTACGAGCAGTACTTC. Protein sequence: CASSLGTGTGYEQYF.